These 29 T cell receptor beta chains were sequenced from one sample in a study of shared clonotypes between healthy human individuals. Cells designated naive CD8 were CD45RO-negative and were positively selected for CCR7, with terminally differentiated effector memory CD45RA+ cells excluded. Generated by immunoSEQ multiplex PCR, the TCRdb table keeps only in-frame clones and is missing some. The sample records 630,000 or so clones, roughly 98% being singletons. The sequencing sample was made of naive CD8+ T cells sorted from blood. The receptors originated from a man aged 25-40 years in good health.

V and J are TRBV6-5 and TRBJ2-1, with D hard to call. Germline V gene data show CDR1 as MNHEY and CDR2 as SVGAGI. The V end lost 4 bases, the J end lost 0 bases, and 10 bases lay between the germline ends. The CDR3 runs 15 residues. CDR3 coding DNA: TGTGCCAGCAGTTCTTTCTGGAGCTCCTACAATGAGCAGTTCTTC. This codes for CASSSFWSSYNEQFF.

This chain connects TRBV14 to TRBJ1-4, with 7 bases fitting TRBD1. This CDR3 has 12 residues. Per the germline V gene, CDR1 is SGHDN and CDR2 is FVKESK. V dropped 6 bases and J dropped 11; count of bases not matched to a gene: 6. The CDR3 protein is CASRGQQGKLFF. CDR3 DNA: TGTGCCAGCAGGGGACAACAGGGGAAACTGTTTTTT.

The chain employs TRBV30 and TRBJ1-5; maybe TRBD1 (5 bases). This CDR3 is built from 15 residues. Trimming removed 0 bases from V and 4 bases from J, with 13 bases in between. CDR1 is GTSNPN and CDR2 is SVGIG in the germline V gene (reference sequence). The CDR3 coding sequence is TGTGCCTGGAGTGTGGGGGATTGGGAGAATCAGCCCCAGCATTTT. Translated, it gives CAWSVGDWENQPQHF.

V and J are TRBV6-4 and TRBJ2-2, with 7 bases that match TRBD1. The germline gives CDR1 MRHNA, CDR2 SNTAGT. The length of the CDR3 is 14 residues. Trimming at V came to 5 bases and at J to 1 base, leaving 1 base not matched to a gene. CDR3 DNA sequence: TGTGCCAGCAGTACAGGGGTGAACACCGGGGAGCTGTTTTTT. As protein: CASSTGVNTGELFF.

This chain uses TRBV4-3 with TRBJ1-4, with D perhaps matching TRBD1 (5 bases). This CDR3 is built from 19 residues. V lost 0 bases and J 0 bases, leaving 17 bases between the germline ends. CDR1 is LGHNA, CDR2 YSLEER, per germline. The DNA of the CDR3 is TGCGCCAGCAGCCAAGAGCCGGCAGGGAACCTAGCAACTAATGAAAAACTGTTTTTT. Its translation: CASSQEPAGNLATNEKLFF.

The chain has TRBV6-5 and TRBJ2-7, with 9 bases lining up with TRBD2. Trimming removed 6 bases from V and 6 bases from J; junction bases left unmatched: 12. The CDR3 has 15 amino acids. CDR1 is MNHEY, CDR2 SVGAGI, per germline. This CDR3 is CASSLEGGLATEQYF. The CDR3 DNA follows: TGTGCCAGCAGCCTCGAGGGGGGACTAGCCACCGAGCAGTACTTC.

This clone was recorded only once. The chain employs TRBV6-1 and TRBJ2-1; TRBD1 agrees at 9 bases. The CDR3 is 14 residues long. J gave up 5 bases and V 7 bases, and 6 bases lay outside the gene matches. CDR1 MNHNS and CDR2 SASEGT come from the germline V gene. The CDR3 here is CASTRQGGHNEQFF. DNA for the CDR3: TGTGCCAGCACCCGACAGGGGGGTCACAATGAGCAGTTCTTC.

V is TRBV27 and J is TRBJ1-2, with a possible D match to TRBD1 (6 bases). Trimming pared 5 bases from V and 6 bases from J, leaving 19 bases between. The germline CDR1 and CDR2 sequences are MNHEY and SMNVEV (reference sequence). This CDR3 region has 15 residues. The CDR3 nucleotides read TGTGCCAGCAGTATCATCGGGGGGGCCGCAAATGGCTACACCTTC. Residues: CASSIIGGAANGYTF.

The chain combines TRBV5-4 with TRBJ2-3; 7 bases fit TRBD2. Germline V CDR1 and CDR2: SGHNT, YYREEE (reference sequence). Unmatched junction bases numbered 6, after V lost 2 bases and J lost 0 bases. This CDR3 is built from 16 residues. CDR3 DNA: TGTGCCAGCAGCTTAGAGACTAGCCCAAGCACAGATACGCAGTATTTT. It translates to CASSLETSPSTDTQYF.

The V call is TRBV2, the J call TRBJ1-2, with TRBD1 matching over 9 bases. The CDR3 is 15 residues long. After removal of 7 bases from V and 0 bases from J, the junction contained 6 bases not matched to a gene. CDR1 and CDR2 (germline): SNHLY, FYNNEI. As DNA, the CDR3 is TGTGCCAGCAACCCGGGACAGGGAGCTAACTATGGCTACACCTTC. Translating it yields CASNPGQGANYGYTF.

J is TRBJ2-7 and V is TRBV7-8; the match to TRBD2 covers 8 bases. The CDR3 is 15 residues long. After removal of 5 bases from V and 0 bases from J, the junction contained 6 bases not matched to a gene. Germline-derived CDR1 and CDR2 are SGHVS and FQNEAQ. CDR3 nucleotide sequence: TGTGCCAGCAGCAATAGCGGGACAAGCTCCTACGAGCAGTACTTC. Translated: CASSNSGTSSYEQYF.

The rearrangement joins TRBV27 to TRBJ2-2; 8 bases are shared with TRBD1. The CDR3 is 15 residues long. The V gene end was trimmed by 6 bases and the J gene end by 4 bases; junction bases not matched to a gene: 7. CDR1 and CDR2 from the germline V gene are MNHEY and SMNVEV (reference sequence). CDR3 bases: TGTGCCAGCAGATCCGGGACAGGAGTCACCGGGGAGCTGTTTTTT. Its protein is CASRSGTGVTGELFF.

The chain uses TRBV5-1 and TRBJ2-3; the match to TRBD1 covers 10 bases. Unmatched junction bases numbered 3, after V lost 2 bases and J lost 3 bases. There are 15 residues in the CDR3. From germline, CDR1 is SGHRS and CDR2 YFSETQ. The CDR3 DNA is TGCGCCAGCAGCTTCCGGACAGGGGGAACAGATACGCAGTATTTT. Its translation: CASSFRTGGTDTQYF.

This clone was counted once. V and J are TRBV9 and TRBJ2-7; D unclear. The germline V and J ends were trimmed by 0 bases and 2 bases, with 12 bases remaining between them. The CDR3 consists of 15 residues. Germline lookup yields CDR1 SGDLS and CDR2 YYNGEE. CDR3 in amino acids: CASSVDGGFTYEQYF. The CDR3 DNA reads TGTGCCAGCAGCGTAGATGGCGGTTTTACCTACGAGCAGTACTTC.

V gene TRBV7-9 combines with J gene TRBJ1-2; a possible D gene is TRBD1 (5 bases). The CDR3 runs 15 residues. Germline V CDR1 and CDR2: SEHNR, FQNEAQ (reference sequence). Trimming took 5 bases from V and 1 from J, leaving 14 bases between them. The CDR3 bases are TGTGCCAGCAGCCAGATCCGCGGGGGTAACTATGGCTACACCTTC. Translation: CASSQIRGGNYGYTF.

The CDR3 sequence: CASRDPGPDTQYF. The CDR3 DNA sequence: TGTGCCAGCCGGGACCCAGGACCAGATACGCAGTATTTT. The V gene is TRBV2, the J gene TRBJ2-3; D is possibly TRBD1 or TRBD2 (5 bases each). This CDR3 contains 13 residues. The ends were cut back, 8 bases at V and 4 bases at J, with 13 bases in the middle. Germline V lookup: CDR1 SNHLY, CDR2 FYNNEI. The complete variable domain, with remaining parts taken from reference TRBV2 and TRBJ2-3, reads EPEVTQTPSHQVTQMGQEVILRCVPISNHLYFYWYRQILGQKVEFLVSFYNNEISEKSEIFDDQFSVERPDGSNFTLKIRSTKLEDSAMYFCASRDPGPDTQYFGPGTRLTVL.

V usage is TRBV10-2 and J usage is TRBJ1-1, with 7 bases matching TRBD1. The CDR3 is 13 residues long. CDR1 is WSHSY, CDR2 SAAADI, per germline. Trimming took 5 bases from V and 6 from J; bases not matched to a gene: 6. The CDR3 protein is CASSTQGGAEAFF. The CDR3 DNA is TGCGCCAGCAGTACCCAGGGGGGAGCTGAAGCTTTCTTT.

V and J are TRBV11-2 and TRBJ2-7, with D perhaps matching TRBD1 or TRBD2 (5 bases each). CDR1 is SGHAT, CDR2 FQNNGV, per germline. V was pared by 5 bases and J by 0 bases, with 17 bases between. This CDR3 has 16 amino acids. The CDR3 DNA reads TGTGCCAGCAGCCCAGTAGAGGGGTGGAGCTCCTACGAGCAGTACTTC. Protein product: CASSPVEGWSSYEQYF.

This chain links TRBV29-1 with TRBJ2-3; no clear D. Trimming stripped 4 bases from V and 0 bases from J, with 8 bases between. Germline V gives CDR1 SQVTM, CDR2 ANQGSEA. The CDR3 loop spans 13 amino acids. The CDR3 here is CSVAAVSTDTQYF. The CDR3 DNA reads as TGCAGCGTTGCTGCAGTTAGCACAGATACGCAGTATTTT.

The rearrangement joins TRBV5-1 to TRBJ2-2, with a weak D call TRBD1 (6 bases). This CDR3 is built from 17 residues. Germline V gene data show CDR1 as SGHRS and CDR2 as YFSETQ. V was clipped by 0 bases and J by 6 bases, with 18 bases between them. The CDR3 spells CASSLDLTGFPSGELFF. DNA for the CDR3: TGCGCCAGCAGCTTGGATCTGACAGGCTTCCCCTCCGGGGAGCTGTTTTTT.

This chain uses TRBV27 with TRBJ2-7, with 8 bases fitting TRBD1. The germline CDR1 and CDR2 sequences are MNHEY and SMNVEV (reference sequence). The trim removed 7 bases at V and 5 bases at J, leaving 10 bases unmatched. CDR3 size: 14 residues. The CDR3 is CASTRTGPPHEQYF. For the CDR3, the DNA is TGTGCCAGCACCAGGACAGGGCCCCCCCACGAGCAGTACTTC.

V usage is TRBV18 and J usage is TRBJ2-7; 9 nucleotides line up with TRBD2. Germline CDR1 is KGHSH and CDR2 is LQKENI. V trimming: 3 bases; J trimming: 2 bases; junction bases outside the gene matches: 5. The length of the CDR3 is 15 residues. CDR3 sequence: CASSPLAGITYEQYF. DNA of the CDR3: TGTGCCAGCTCACCGCTAGCGGGGATCACCTACGAGCAGTACTTC.

The chain combines TRBV7-9 with TRBJ2-7; 7 nucleotides line up with TRBD1. Unmatched junction bases numbered 4, after V lost 5 bases and J lost 3 bases. The CDR3 is made up of 13 amino acids. Germline V CDR1 and CDR2: SEHNR, FQNEAQ (reference sequence). The CDR3 DNA is TGTGCCAGCAGCATTCGGGACAGCTACGAGCAGTACTTC. It translates to CASSIRDSYEQYF.

The chain recombines TRBV27 with TRBJ2-6, with unresolved D. Germline V gene sequence: CDR1 MNHEY, CDR2 SMNVEV (reference sequence). CDR3 size: 13 residues. Trimming cost V 3 bases and J 2 bases, with 2 bases left between them. CDR3 sequence reads: CASSFAGANVLTF. The CDR3 nucleotides are TGTGCCAGCAGTTTCGCTGGGGCCAACGTCCTGACTTTC.

The rearrangement uses TRBV28 and TRBJ2-2; no definite D call. Deletions cut 3 bases from V and 2 bases from J, with 7 bases between. The CDR3 is 14 residues long. The germline CDR1 and CDR2 sequences are MDHEN and SYDVKM. For the CDR3, the DNA is TGTGCCAGCAGTTTTTTCACCAACACCGGGGAGCTGTTTTTT. Its protein product is CASSFFTNTGELFF. Supplemented by reference TRBV28 and TRBJ2-2, the full variable domain reads DVKVTQSSRYLVKRTGEKVFLECVQDMDHENMFWYRQDPGLGLRLIYFSYDVKMKEKGDIPEGYSVSREKKERFSLILESASTNQTSMYLCASSFFTNTGELFFGEGSRLTVL.

J is TRBJ2-3 and V is TRBV5-1, with 12 bases fitting TRBD2. The germline V gene encodes CDR1 SGHRS and CDR2 YFSETQ. This CDR3 is built from 16 residues. After removal of 4 bases from V and 1 base from J, the junction contained 4 bases not matched to a gene. The CDR3 here is CASSVTSGSGTDTQYF. The CDR3 DNA follows: TGCGCCAGCAGCGTGACTAGCGGGAGTGGCACAGATACGCAGTATTTT. Combining the CDR3 with reference TRBV5-1 and TRBJ2-3 gives the whole variable domain KAGVTQTPRYLIKTRGQQVTLSCSPISGHRSVSWYQQTPGQGLQFLFEYFSETQRNKGNFPGRFSGRQFSNSRSEMNVSTLELGDSALYLCASSVTSGSGTDTQYFGPGTRLTVL.

The V gene is TRBV14, the J gene TRBJ2-7; 8 nucleotides match TRBD2. CDR1 is SGHDN and CDR2 is FVKESK in the germline V gene. CDR3 length: 16 residues. The ends lost 1 base at V and 3 bases at J; junction bases unmatched: 8. CDR3 region: CASSQVHRLAYYEQYF. The CDR3 region has the DNA TGTGCCAGCAGCCAAGTACATCGACTAGCGTACTACGAGCAGTACTTC.

The V gene is TRBV5-6, the J gene TRBJ2-7; TRBD1 aligns across 8 bases. The CDR3 is 14 residues long. The germline gives CDR1 SGHDT, CDR2 YYEEEE. V gave up 0 bases and J gave up 2 bases; unmatched junction bases: 1. CDR3: CASSLGTGTYEQYF. Here the CDR3 DNA reads TGTGCCAGCAGCTTGGGGACAGGGACCTACGAGCAGTACTTC.

The CDR3 reads CASSSIQGNTEAFF. In DNA form, the CDR3 reads TGCGCCAGCAGCTCAATACAGGGGAACACTGAAGCTTTCTTT. The rearrangement joins TRBV5-1 to TRBJ1-1, with a possible D match to TRBD1 (6 bases). V was pared by 3 bases and J by 1 base, with 10 bases between. The CDR3 contains 14 residues. CDR1 and CDR2 (germline): SGHRS, YFSETQ.